The 10 T cell receptor beta chains reported below all come from one sample, sequenced in a study of shared clonotypes between healthy human individuals. Assay: immunoSEQ multiplex PCR; the TCRdb copy retains only in-frame clones and omits some. This sample has around 2.1 million clones, with about 92% found just once. CD45RO-negative, CCR7-positively selected cells formed the naive CD8 fraction, excluding terminally differentiated effector memory CD45RA+ cells. The sequenced sample was naive CD8+ T cells from PBMCs. The receptors were sampled from a young man in good health. Some clones in this sample may be carry-over from other donors' samples.

This chain uses TRBV9 with TRBJ2-1; TRBD2 matches at 8 bases. V lost 0 bases to trimming and J lost 0 bases; unmatched junction nucleotides: 5. This CDR3 contains 17 residues. The germline CDR1 and CDR2 sequences are SGDLS and YYNGEE. The CDR3 reads CASSVEWSGSSYNEQFF. The CDR3 DNA follows: TGTGCCAGCAGCGTAGAGTGGAGCGGGAGCTCCTACAATGAGCAGTTCTTC.

The genes are TRBV7-9 and TRBJ2-7; the D is unclear. Germline loops: CDR1 SEHNR, CDR2 FQNEAQ (reference sequence). The CDR3 is made up of 13 amino acids. V shed 5 bases and J shed 5 bases, with 13 bases lying between them. The CDR3 sequence: CASSQRGADEQYF. The CDR3 coding sequence is TGTGCCAGCAGCCAACGTGGCGCGGACGAGCAGTACTTC.

The CDR3 region has the DNA TGTGCCAGCAGTTCAGGCGTTCAGCCCCAGCATTTT. Residues: CASSSGVQPQHF. The chain combines TRBV28 with TRBJ1-5, with D unclear. With 4 bases removed from V and 6 bases from J, the gap between germline ends came to 7 bases. The CDR3 is 12 residues long. The germline gives CDR1 MDHEN, CDR2 SYDVKM.

About this clone itself: The same CDR3 arises from other DNA sequences in this sample as well. The chain joins TRBV5-4 to TRBJ2-3, with D uncertain. The V gene lost 2 bases and the J gene lost 6 bases, with 7 bases spanning the gap. Germline loops: CDR1 SGHNT, CDR2 YYREEE (reference sequence). The length of the CDR3 is 12 residues. DNA for the CDR3: TGTGCCAGCAGCTTTTTGGGTGATACGCAGTATTTT. Translation: CASSFLGDTQYF.

This chain connects TRBV2 to TRBJ2-7; D unclear. CDR1 is SNHLY, CDR2 FYNNEI, per germline. Trimming took 3 bases from V and 3 from J, leaving 6 bases between them. There are 12 residues in the CDR3. The CDR3 DNA reads as TGTGCCAGCAGTGAGGGCAGCTACGAGCAGTACTTC. Translation gives CASSEGSYEQYF.

This chain connects TRBV4-2 to TRBJ1-1; 7 bases fit TRBD1. Germline V gene lookup returns CDR1 LGHNA and CDR2 YNFKEQ. With V trimmed by 2 bases and J by 4 bases, 7 bases remained unmatched. This CDR3 has 15 amino acids. CDR3 residues: CASSQRQGLITEAFF. The CDR3 DNA is TGTGCCAGCAGCCAAAGACAGGGTTTGATCACTGAAGCTTTCTTT.

The chain recombines TRBV4-3 with TRBJ2-1, with 7 bases that match TRBD2. Germline assignment: CDR1 LGHNA and CDR2 YSLEER. V was clipped by 0 bases and J by 4 bases; unmatched bases: 6. The CDR3 consists of 16 residues. CDR3 protein: CASSQDWLAEYNEQFF. The CDR3 bases are TGCGCCAGCAGCCAAGATTGGCTAGCGGAATACAATGAGCAGTTCTTC.

This chain links TRBV7-6 with TRBJ2-7, with D unclear. Trimming removed 1 base at V and 0 bases at J, with 7 bases between. The V gene's germline CDR1 is SGHVS and CDR2 FNYEAQ. The CDR3 totals 14 residues. The CDR3 sequence is CASSLGRFSYEQYF. In nucleotides, the CDR3 is TGTGCCAGCAGCTTAGGGCGTTTCTCCTACGAGCAGTACTTC. Filled out from reference TRBV7-6 and TRBJ2-7, the complete variable domain reads GAGVSQSPRYKVTKRGQDVALRCDPISGHVSLYWYRQALGQGPEFLTYFNYEAQQDKSGLPNDRFSAERPEGSISTLTIQRTEQRDSAMYRCASSLGRFSYEQYFGPGTRLTVT.

The chain recombines TRBV27 with TRBJ2-5; D unresolved. Germline CDR1 is MNHEY and CDR2 is SMNVEV (reference sequence). Trimming pared 5 bases from V and 7 bases from J, leaving 14 bases between. There are 13 residues in the CDR3. CDR3 sequence: CASSARGEGTQYF. The CDR3 DNA follows: TGTGCCAGCAGTGCCCGCGGAGAAGGGACCCAGTACTTC.

The rearrangement links TRBV7-9 to TRBJ2-7; no definite D call. Germline V gene sequence: CDR1 SEHNR, CDR2 FQNEAQ (reference sequence). This CDR3 has 14 amino acids. The germline V and J ends were trimmed by 1 base and 6 bases, with 13 bases remaining between them. The CDR3: CASSLEATGLEQYF. The CDR3 DNA sequence: TGTGCCAGCAGCTTAGAAGCGACGGGCCTCGAGCAGTACTTC.